A selection of T cell receptor beta chains follows, all from one sample in a study of Tregs in tolerant kidney transplant recipients. Profiled with immunoSEQ multiplex PCR; TCRdb holds only in-frame clones, not every one. The sample lists around 98,000 clones, 90% to 95% occurring once. Sequenced here: CD4+ T cells from blood, sampled before the transplant. Source of these receptors: a human donor who received a combined kidney and bone marrow transplant. Each CDR3 is given with its conserved first and last residue. The order of the fields is J gene, V gene, D gene, clone size, CDR3 protein, CDR3 DNA. The D gene is left open where the match is weak. Part of the rows lack a size; the others show once, few, many or a class for expanded clones.

J gene: TRBJ1-5
V gene: TRBV7-2
D gene: NA
clone size: NA
CDR3 protein: CASSRQASGNQPQHF
CDR3 DNA: TGTGCCAGCAGCAGACAGGCCTCCGGCAATCAGCCCCAGCATTTT

J gene: TRBJ2-7
V gene: TRBV5-1
D gene: TRBD1
clone size: NA
CDR3 protein: CASSLQTGFQSYEQYF
CDR3 DNA: TGCGCCAGCAGCCTACAGACAGGGTTTCAATCCTACGAGCAGTACTTC

J gene: TRBJ2-3
V gene: TRBV2
D gene: TRBD2
clone size: once
CDR3 protein: CASKSGISTDTQYF
CDR3 DNA: TGTGCCAGCAAGAGCGGGATTAGCACAGATACGCAGTATTTT

J gene: TRBJ1-2
V gene: TRBV6-6
D gene: TRBD1
clone size: NA
CDR3 protein: CASTDSDRRDGYTF
CDR3 DNA: TGTGCCAGCACCGACTCGGACAGGAGGGATGGCTACACCTTC

J gene: TRBJ2-5
V gene: TRBV28
D gene: TRBD2
clone size: NA
CDR3 protein: CASSSRLAGGPGETQYF
CDR3 DNA: TGTGCCAGCAGTTCCCGACTAGCGGGGGGGCCGGGAGAGACCCAGTACTTC

J gene: TRBJ2-5
V gene: TRBV5-1
D gene: TRBD2
clone size: once
CDR3 protein: CASSLIASGGVETQYF
CDR3 DNA: TGCGCCAGCAGCTTAATCGCTAGCGGGGGAGTGGAGACCCAGTACTTC

J gene: TRBJ2-3
V gene: TRBV7-2
D gene: NA
clone size: NA
CDR3 protein: CASSLEGGIDTQYF
CDR3 DNA: TGTGCCAGCAGCTTAGAGGGCGGGATAGATACGCAGTATTTT

J gene: TRBJ2-5
V gene: TRBV7-6
D gene: NA
clone size: NA
CDR3 protein: CASSLTVETQYF
CDR3 DNA: TGTGCCAGCAGCTTAACGGTGGAGACCCAGTACTTC

J gene: TRBJ1-1
V gene: TRBV5-1
D gene: TRBD1
clone size: NA
CDR3 protein: CASSLTGTGNTEAFF
CDR3 DNA: TGCGCCAGCAGCTTGACCGGGACAGGAAACACTGAAGCTTTCTTT

J gene: TRBJ2-7
V gene: TRBV7-2
D gene: NA
clone size: NA
CDR3 protein: CASSQKLLGSYEQYF
CDR3 DNA: TGTGCCAGCAGTCAAAAACTTCTCGGCTCCTACGAGCAGTACTTC

J gene: TRBJ2-3
V gene: TRBV2
D gene: TRBD2
clone size: NA
CDR3 protein: CASSRLAAGADTQYF
CDR3 DNA: TGTGCCAGCAGTAGACTAGCGGCAGGGGCAGATACGCAGTATTTT

J gene: TRBJ2-7
V gene: TRBV29-1
D gene: TRBD2
clone size: NA
CDR3 protein: CSVEPGLAGTYEQYF
CDR3 DNA: TGCAGCGTTGAACCCGGGTTAGCGGGGACCTACGAGCAGTACTTC

J gene: TRBJ2-7
V gene: TRBV7-9
D gene: NA
clone size: NA
CDR3 protein: CASSLIANEQYF
CDR3 DNA: TGTGCCAGCAGCTTAATTGCCAACGAGCAGTACTTC

J gene: TRBJ2-7
V gene: TRBV6-6
D gene: TRBD2
clone size: NA
CDR3 protein: CASIGRVSSSYEQYF
CDR3 DNA: TGTGCCAGCATCGGGAGGGTATCGAGCTCCTACGAGCAGTACTTC

J gene: TRBJ2-5
V gene: TRBV9
D gene: NA
clone size: NA
CDR3 protein: CASSAGQKETQYF
CDR3 DNA: TGTGCCAGCAGCGCCGGACAGAAAGAGACCCAGTACTTC

J gene: TRBJ1-1
V gene: TRBV7-9
D gene: NA
clone size: NA
CDR3 protein: CASSFGEGGAFF
CDR3 DNA: TGTGCCAGCAGCTTTGGGGAAGGGGGAGCTTTCTTT

J gene: TRBJ2-5
V gene: TRBV7-7
D gene: NA
clone size: NA
CDR3 protein: CASSPRGRAGAFKTQYF
CDR3 DNA: TGTGCCAGCAGCCCCAGGGGGAGAGCGGGAGCGTTTAAGACCCAGTACTTC

J gene: TRBJ1-2
V gene: TRBV29-1
D gene: TRBD1
clone size: NA
CDR3 protein: CSVSEGAKGYTF
CDR3 DNA: TGCAGCGTTTCGGAGGGGGCGAAAGGCTACACCTTC

J gene: TRBJ2-1
V gene: TRBV7-9
D gene: NA
clone size: NA
CDR3 protein: CASRPDISSYNEQFF
CDR3 DNA: TGTGCCAGCAGACCGGACATAAGCTCCTACAATGAGCAGTTCTTC

J gene: TRBJ2-3
V gene: TRBV2
D gene: TRBD2
clone size: NA
CDR3 protein: CASSRLAGVLGDTQYF
CDR3 DNA: TGTGCCAGCAGCCGACTAGCGGGCGTGCTAGGAGATACGCAGTATTTT

J gene: TRBJ2-5
V gene: TRBV5-1
D gene: TRBD2
clone size: NA
CDR3 protein: CASSGGTSGHQETQYF
CDR3 DNA: TGCGCCAGCAGCGGGGGGACTAGCGGACATCAAGAGACCCAGTACTTC

J gene: TRBJ1-2
V gene: TRBV27
D gene: NA
clone size: NA
CDR3 protein: CASSYTRSGGYTF
CDR3 DNA: TGTGCCAGCAGTTACACTCGCTCGGGGGGCTACACCTTC

J gene: TRBJ1-2
V gene: TRBV28
D gene: NA
clone size: NA
CDR3 protein: CASSSGEYYGYTF
CDR3 DNA: TGTGCCAGCAGTTCGGGGGAATACTATGGCTACACCTTC

J gene: TRBJ2-7
V gene: TRBV27
D gene: NA
clone size: NA
CDR3 protein: CASSLGRGVEQYF
CDR3 DNA: TGTGCCAGCAGTTTGGGCAGGGGTGTTGAGCAGTACTTC

J gene: TRBJ1-4
V gene: TRBV25-1
D gene: NA
clone size: once
CDR3 protein: CASSVGAVRLTEKLFF
CDR3 DNA: TGTGCCAGCAGTGTAGGTGCGGTCCGATTGACTGAAAAACTGTTTTTT

J gene: TRBJ2-3
V gene: TRBV6-1
D gene: TRBD1
clone size: NA
CDR3 protein: CASRYGTGGTDTQYF
CDR3 DNA: TGTGCCAGCCGATACGGGACAGGGGGCACAGATACGCAGTATTTT

J gene: TRBJ2-5
V gene: TRBV29-1
D gene: NA
clone size: NA
CDR3 protein: CSVRETQYF
CDR3 DNA: TGCAGCGTACGGGAGACCCAGTACTTC

J gene: TRBJ2-7
V gene: TRBV7-6
D gene: NA
clone size: NA
CDR3 protein: CASSLETARAHYEQYF
CDR3 DNA: TGTGCCAGCAGCTTAGAAACCGCCAGGGCCCACTACGAGCAGTACTTC

J gene: TRBJ2-7
V gene: TRBV11-3
D gene: TRBD2
clone size: NA
CDR3 protein: CASSPRLAGVFNEQYF
CDR3 DNA: TGTGCCAGCAGCCCGAGACTAGCGGGAGTTTTTAACGAGCAGTACTTC

J gene: TRBJ2-1
V gene: TRBV10-3
D gene: TRBD1
clone size: NA
CDR3 protein: CAIREGTGQESYNEQFF
CDR3 DNA: TGTGCCATCAGGGAAGGGACAGGACAAGAATCCTACAATGAGCAGTTCTTC

J gene: TRBJ1-3
V gene: TRBV30
D gene: NA
clone size: NA
CDR3 protein: CAWSVWEGNTIYF
CDR3 DNA: TGTGCCTGGAGTGTATGGGAGGGAAACACCATATATTTT

J gene: TRBJ2-5
V gene: TRBV4-1
D gene: TRBD2
clone size: NA
CDR3 protein: CASSRFRTGGQETQYF
CDR3 DNA: TGCGCCAGCAGCCGGTTTCGGACGGGGGGACAAGAGACCCAGTACTTC

J gene: TRBJ1-1
V gene: TRBV5-6
D gene: NA
clone size: NA
CDR3 protein: CASSLSQEAFF
CDR3 DNA: TGTGCCAGCAGCTTGTCCCAAGAAGCTTTCTTT

J gene: TRBJ1-6
V gene: TRBV5-6
D gene: TRBD1
clone size: NA
CDR3 protein: CASSLIPGGEGGSPLHF
CDR3 DNA: TGTGCCAGCAGCTTGATTCCAGGGGGCGAAGGAGGCTCACCCCTCCACTTT

J gene: TRBJ1-2
V gene: TRBV21-1
D gene: NA
clone size: NA
CDR3 protein: CASSHIRGERENGYTF
CDR3 DNA: TGTGCCAGCAGCCACATCAGGGGTGAGCGCGAAAATGGCTACACCTTC

J gene: TRBJ1-5
V gene: TRBV30
D gene: TRBD1
clone size: NA
CDR3 protein: CACGTGVSSGNQPQHF
CDR3 DNA: TGTGCCTGCGGGACAGGGGTTTCGAGCGGCAATCAGCCCCAGCATTTT

J gene: TRBJ2-7
V gene: TRBV11-3
D gene: TRBD2
clone size: NA
CDR3 protein: CASSLGAGGTIYEQYF
CDR3 DNA: TGTGCCAGCAGCTTAGGGGCGGGAGGGACCATCTACGAGCAGTACTTC

J gene: TRBJ2-3
V gene: TRBV18
D gene: TRBD2
clone size: NA
CDR3 protein: CASSPLAGGFSSTDTQYF
CDR3 DNA: TGTGCCAGCTCGCCACTAGCGGGGGGATTCTCTAGCACAGATACGCAGTATTTT

J gene: TRBJ2-3
V gene: TRBV29-1
D gene: TRBD1
clone size: NA
CDR3 protein: CSAQGAQGTDTQYF
CDR3 DNA: TGCAGCGCACAGGGGGCGCAGGGCACAGATACGCAGTATTTT

J gene: TRBJ2-7
V gene: TRBV4-2
D gene: NA
clone size: NA
CDR3 protein: CASSQEGSLANEQYF
CDR3 DNA: TGTGCCAGCAGCCAAGAAGGGTCACTAGCTAACGAGCAGTACTTC

J gene: TRBJ1-1
V gene: TRBV27
D gene: NA
clone size: NA
CDR3 protein: CASSLYRPMNTEAFF
CDR3 DNA: TGTGCCAGCAGTTTATACAGGCCCATGAACACTGAAGCTTTCTTT

J gene: TRBJ2-7
V gene: TRBV29-1
D gene: TRBD1
clone size: NA
CDR3 protein: CSVEVDRGYYEQYF
CDR3 DNA: TGCAGCGTCGAAGTGGACAGGGGATACTACGAGCAGTACTTC

J gene: TRBJ2-3
V gene: TRBV11-2
D gene: NA
clone size: NA
CDR3 protein: CASSLDGVDTQYF
CDR3 DNA: TGTGCCAGCAGCTTAGACGGGGTAGATACGCAGTATTTT

J gene: TRBJ2-1
V gene: TRBV11-3
D gene: NA
clone size: NA
CDR3 protein: CASSLFLAPGSSYNEQFF
CDR3 DNA: TGTGCCAGCAGCCTTTTCCTAGCCCCTGGGAGCTCCTACAATGAGCAGTTCTTC

J gene: TRBJ1-2
V gene: TRBV7-9
D gene: TRBD1
clone size: NA
CDR3 protein: CAGEAGGARNGYTF
CDR3 DNA: TGTGCCGGCGAGGCAGGGGGCGCAAGGAATGGCTACACCTTC

J gene: TRBJ2-7
V gene: TRBV10-3
D gene: NA
clone size: NA
CDR3 protein: CAISRGTDSYEQYF
CDR3 DNA: TGTGCCATCAGCCGGGGGACTGACTCCTACGAGCAGTACTTC

J gene: TRBJ1-6
V gene: TRBV30
D gene: NA
clone size: NA
CDR3 protein: CAWTRKHNNSPLHF
CDR3 DNA: TGTGCCTGGACCAGGAAACACAATAATTCACCCCTCCACTTT

J gene: TRBJ1-5
V gene: TRBV6-6
D gene: TRBD1
clone size: NA
CDR3 protein: CASSGQGRYQPQHF
CDR3 DNA: TGTGCCAGCTCCGGACAGGGGAGGTATCAGCCCCAGCATTTT

J gene: TRBJ2-5
V gene: TRBV18
D gene: NA
clone size: NA
CDR3 protein: CASSPLSAGPGGTQYF
CDR3 DNA: TGTGCCAGCTCACCCCTGTCAGCAGGGCCAGGTGGGACCCAGTACTTC

J gene: TRBJ1-2
V gene: TRBV28
D gene: TRBD1
clone size: once
CDR3 protein: CASSTRDRAVISDYTF
CDR3 DNA: TGTGCCAGCTCAACCCGGGACAGGGCCGTAATATCTGACTACACCTTC

J gene: TRBJ2-7
V gene: TRBV4-3
D gene: NA
clone size: NA
CDR3 protein: CASSQHTGSLGEQYF
CDR3 DNA: TGCGCCAGCAGCCAACACACAGGGTCACTGGGGGAGCAGTACTTC

J gene: TRBJ1-4
V gene: TRBV7-6
D gene: NA
clone size: few
CDR3 protein: CASSPTGIGFNEKLFF
CDR3 DNA: TGTGCCAGCAGCCCAACCGGGATAGGTTTTAATGAAAAACTGTTTTTT

J gene: TRBJ1-2
V gene: TRBV5-1
D gene: NA
clone size: NA
CDR3 protein: CASSLAMAVRGYTF
CDR3 DNA: TGCGCCAGCAGCTTGGCGATGGCGGTGCGTGGCTACACCTTC

J gene: TRBJ2-1
V gene: TRBV7-9
D gene: TRBD1
clone size: NA
CDR3 protein: CASSLVGGQGHNEQFF
CDR3 DNA: TGTGCCAGCAGCTTAGTGGGGGGACAGGGCCACAATGAGCAGTTCTTC

J gene: TRBJ1-3
V gene: TRBV5-6
D gene: NA
clone size: NA
CDR3 protein: CASSRYVSGNTIYF
CDR3 DNA: TGTGCCAGCAGCCGCTATGTATCTGGAAACACCATATATTTT